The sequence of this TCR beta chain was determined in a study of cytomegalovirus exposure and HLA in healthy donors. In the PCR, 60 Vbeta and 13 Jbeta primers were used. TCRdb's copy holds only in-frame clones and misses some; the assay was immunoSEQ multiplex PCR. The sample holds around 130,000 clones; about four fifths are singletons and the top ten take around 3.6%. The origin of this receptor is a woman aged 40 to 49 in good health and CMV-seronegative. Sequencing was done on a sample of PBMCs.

CDR3 residues: CASSPGTGRAEAFF. The DNA for the CDR3 is TGTGCCAGTAGCCCTGGGACAGGGCGGGCTGAAGCTTTCTTT. The V and J genes are TRBV19 and TRBJ1-1, with 9 bases matching TRBD1. Germline assignment: CDR1 LNHDA and CDR2 SQIVND (reference sequence). The V segment lost 6 bases and the J segment 6 bases; nucleotides outside the gene matches: 8. There are 14 residues in the CDR3.